These 5 T cell receptor beta chains were all obtained from the same sample, sequenced in a study of cytomegalovirus exposure and HLA in healthy donors. PCR was performed using 60 Vbeta and 13 Jbeta primers. Assay used: immunoSEQ multiplex PCR; TCRdb lists only in-frame clones, some missing. The sample records some 130,000 clones, around 77% being singletons. The sample comprised PBMCs. The receptors were sampled from a man aged 25-45 years in good health and CMV-seronegative.

The chain has TRBV9 and TRBJ2-1, with TRBD2 matching 8 bases. Germline lookup yields CDR1 SGDLS and CDR2 YYNGEE. The CDR3 length is 17 residues. Trimming removed 7 bases from V and 8 bases from J; junction bases left unmatched: 20. The CDR3 loop is CASGNSLSSGSGDEQFF. CDR3 DNA sequence: TGTGCCAGCGGAAACTCACTATCGAGCGGGAGTGGGGATGAGCAGTTCTTC.

The chain couples TRBV6-1 to TRBJ1-5; D is unclear. CDR1 is MNHNS, CDR2 SASEGT, per germline. V dropped 2 bases and J dropped 4 bases, with 12 bases sitting between them. The CDR3 has 15 amino acids. CDR3 amino acids: CASSEYGVSNQPQHF. DNA for the CDR3: TGTGCCAGCAGTGAATACGGGGTCTCTAATCAGCCCCAGCATTTT.

The V gene is TRBV10-1, the J gene TRBJ2-2; no clear D. The germline V gene encodes CDR1 WNHNN and CDR2 SYGVQD (reference sequence). V was cut by 5 bases and J by 5 bases, with 9 bases left in between. This CDR3 has 13 residues. CDR3 nucleotides: TGCGCCAGCAGTAATAGCCAAACCGGGGAGCTGTTTTTT. Its translation is CASSNSQTGELFF.

This chain connects TRBV27 to TRBJ2-7; a weak D match, TRBD2 (6 bases). The CDR3 extends over 16 amino acids. Germline values: CDR1 MNHEY, CDR2 SMNVEV (reference sequence). The V end was cut by 6 bases, the J end by 2 bases, with 20 bases between. The CDR3 nucleotides read TGTGCCAGCAGGCGGGGCGGTGGGACCTTCCCCTACGAGCAGTACTTC. Amino acid sequence: CASRRGGGTFPYEQYF.

This chain uses TRBV25-1 with TRBJ2-1; tentative D call: TRBD2 (6 bases). Germline V gene data show CDR1 as MGHDK and CDR2 as SYGVNS. The CDR3 is made up of 16 amino acids. Trimming took off 5 bases at V and 8 bases at J, with 22 bases between the two ends. CDR3 sequence (DNA): TGTGCCAGCAGTCCCGGGACTCCGCGGGTCCTGGATGAGCAGTTCTTC. This sequence encodes CASSPGTPRVLDEQFF.